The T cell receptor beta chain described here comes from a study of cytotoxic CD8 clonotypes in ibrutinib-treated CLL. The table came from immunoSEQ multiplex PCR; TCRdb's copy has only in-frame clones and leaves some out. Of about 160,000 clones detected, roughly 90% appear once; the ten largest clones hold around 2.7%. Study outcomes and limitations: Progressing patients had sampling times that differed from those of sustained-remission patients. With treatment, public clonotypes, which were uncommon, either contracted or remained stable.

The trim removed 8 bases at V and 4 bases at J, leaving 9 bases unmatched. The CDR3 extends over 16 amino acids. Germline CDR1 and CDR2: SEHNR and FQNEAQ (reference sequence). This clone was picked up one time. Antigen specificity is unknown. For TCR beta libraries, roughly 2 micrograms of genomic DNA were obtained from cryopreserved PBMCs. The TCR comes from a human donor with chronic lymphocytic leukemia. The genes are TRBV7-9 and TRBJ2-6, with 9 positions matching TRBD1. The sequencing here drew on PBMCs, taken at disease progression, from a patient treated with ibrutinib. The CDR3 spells CASWSGQGTGANVLTF. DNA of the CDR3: TGTGCCAGCTGGTCCGGACAGGGGACGGGGGCCAACGTCCTGACTTTC. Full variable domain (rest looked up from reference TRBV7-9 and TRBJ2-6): DTGVSQNPRHKITKRGQNVTFRCDPISEHNRLYWYRQTLGQGPEFLTYFQNEAQLEKSRLLSDRFSAERPKGSFSTLEIQRTEQGDSAMYLCASWSGQGTGANVLTFGAGSRLTVL.